The next 6 T cell receptor beta chains were all read from a single sample in a study of T cells in Graves' hyperthyroidism and ophthalmopathy. Authors of the study amplified TCR beta CDR3 regions from RNA transcripts. HTBI primers were the set used in a first-round RT-PCR of the TCR CDR3. A single record per CDR3 protein comes from TCRdb applying MiXCR to the multiplex PCR reads. The sample carries 300,000 to 400,000 distinct CDR3 sequences, roughly an eighth recorded once. Sequencing used blood. These receptors all come from a young woman with Graves' hyperthyroidism.

This clonotype has a count of ten or more. This rearrangement joins TRBV29-1 to TRBJ2-7; possible D gene TRBD1, 7 bases. Germline V gene data show CDR1 as SQVTM and CDR2 as ANQGSEA. The V end lost 4 bases, the J end lost 4 bases, and 11 bases lay between the germline ends. This CDR3 contains 12 residues. The CDR3 sequence: CSVGDSGYEQYF. The CDR3 nucleotides read TGCAGCGTTGGGGACAGCGGGTACGAGCAGTACTTC.

Many counts were recorded for this clonotype. This sequence joins TRBV28 and TRBJ2-3, with D hard to call. The CDR3 consists of 16 residues. Germline CDR1 reads MDHEN; CDR2 reads SYDVKM. V dropped 2 bases and J dropped 4 bases, with 16 bases sitting between them. The CDR3 protein is CASSLIGSADSDTQYF. The DNA of the CDR3 is TGTGCCAGCAGTTTAATAGGTTCGGCAGACTCAGATACGCAGTATTTT.

This clonotype was detected ten times or more. The chain recombines TRBV28 with TRBJ2-7; D is possibly TRBD1 (5 bases). The CDR3 spans 17 residues. The V gene's germline CDR1 is MDHEN and CDR2 SYDVKM. V lost 4 bases, J lost 5 bases, and 24 bases lay in between. CDR3 residues: CASSSPSYRQSLDEQYF. As DNA, the CDR3 is TGTGCCAGCAGTTCCCCCTCTTATCGACAGTCACTCGACGAGCAGTACTTC.

Ten or more counts support this clonotype. This chain uses TRBV20-1 with TRBJ2-1; D gene ambiguous. V was clipped by 5 bases and J by 6 bases, with 32 bases between them. Germline-derived CDR1 and CDR2 are DFQATT and SNEGSKA (reference sequence). The CDR3 loop spans 19 amino acids. CDR3 sequence (DNA): TGCAGTGCTTCCCTAGATGGGATTAGTCCCCATGGGGTAGGCAATGAGCAGTTCTTC. Its translation: CSASLDGISPHGVGNEQFF.

This clonotype was seen ten or more times. The chain is built from TRBV18 and TRBJ2-4; D is unresolved. The CDR3 sequence is 14 residues long. V shed 6 bases and J shed 9 bases, with 18 bases lying between them. The germline gives CDR1 KGHSH, CDR2 LQKENI. The CDR3 DNA reads as TGTGCCAGCTCCCCTCGTTCAGACGGTGCCATTCAGTACTTC. Residues: CASSPRSDGAIQYF.

This clonotype has at least ten counts. This chain joins TRBV20-1 and TRBJ2-5; D is perhaps TRBD1 (5 bases). Germline CDR1 is DFQATT and CDR2 is SNEGSKA (reference sequence). The CDR3 runs 14 residues. Trimming pared 6 bases from V and 2 bases from J, leaving 16 bases between. CDR3 residues: CSAEIHTGQETQYF. CDR3 DNA: TGCAGTGCCGAGATTCACACAGGACAAGAGACCCAGTACTTC.